The source of this T cell receptor beta chain is a study of cytomegalovirus exposure and HLA in healthy donors. The V end was cut by 6 bases, the J end by 1 base, with 15 bases between. The V gene's germline CDR1 is MDHEN and CDR2 SYDVKM. The CDR3 runs to 15 residues. The PCR used 60 Vbeta and 13 Jbeta primers. TCRdb keeps only in-frame clones here, not all; method: immunoSEQ multiplex PCR. The sample lists about 200,000 clones, around four fifths seen once, with roughly 2.5% in the top ten. Source material: PBMCs. The receptor comes from a woman aged 40 to 50 in good health and CMV-seronegative. This rearrangement joins TRBV28 to TRBJ1-2; D remains unclear. The CDR3 is CASSTGGVDNYGYTF. The CDR3 DNA reads as TGTGCCAGCAGCACGGGCGGGGTAGATAACTATGGCTACACCTTC.